Listed below are T cell receptor beta chains from one sample, sequenced in a study of blood T cell repertoires in COVID-19. The table came from immunoSEQ multiplex PCR; TCRdb's copy has only in-frame clones and leaves some out. The table lists some 200,000 clones, about 79% of them singletons. Sequenced sample: peripheral blood. Receptors originate from a human donor in a cohort sampled during active COVID-19. Each CDR3 is given with its conserved first and last residue. A D gene is named only where the DNA matches it firmly. The size field is filled for only some rows; it gives once, few, many or a size class.

>TRBV7-2|TRBJ1-4|NA|NA
TGTGCCAGCAGCTGGGGCGGGAGTCGAGATGAAAAACTGTTTTTT
CASSWGGSRDEKLFF
>TRBV18|TRBJ2-7|TRBD2|NA
TGTGCCAGCTCACCTTCTAGCGGGTCGACCTACGAGCAGTACTTC
CASSPSSGSTYEQYF
>TRBV7-8|TRBJ2-3|NA|NA
TGTGCCAGCAGCCAAGGCAGGGAGGCGCAGTATTTT
CASSQGREAQYF
>TRBV19|TRBJ2-3|TRBD2|few
TGTGCCAGTAGTATATCCGGGACTAGCGGGAGTATGGGGAATACGCAGTATTTT
CASSISGTSGSMGNTQYF
>TRBV27|TRBJ2-1|TRBD2|NA
TGTGCCAGCAGTTTAGCAGGGACTAGCGGGATCTTCAATGAGCAGTTCTTC
CASSLAGTSGIFNEQFF
>TRBV7-8|TRBJ2-7|TRBD2|NA
TGTGCCAGCAGCTCGGGACTAGCGGGGCCCTACGAGCAGTACTTC
CASSSGLAGPYEQYF
>TRBV6-5|TRBJ2-2|NA|NA
TGTGCCAGCAGCCTGACAGTGAACACCGGGGAGCTGTTTTTT
CASSLTVNTGELFF
>TRBV29-1|TRBJ2-3|TRBD2|once
TGCAGCGTTGACACCTCTAGCGGGAGGGCTTACGTCCGGGGAGATACGCAGTATTTT
CSVDTSSGRAYVRGDTQYF
>TRBV27|TRBJ1-5|NA|NA
TGTGCCAGCAGTGCCGAGACCGCTAGAGGGTATCAGCCCCAGCATTTT
CASSAETARGYQPQHF
>TRBV11-2|TRBJ2-1|NA|NA
TGTGCCAGCAGCCGTGGACAGACCGAAAACAATGAGCAGTTCTTC
CASSRGQTENNEQFF
>TRBV7-2|TRBJ1-5|NA|once
TGTGCCAGCAGCGAGACAACCAGCAATCAGCCCCAGCATTTT
CASSETTSNQPQHF
>TRBV18|TRBJ2-1|NA|NA
TGTGCCAGCTCACCACCTTTCGGTGAGCAGTTCTTC
CASSPPFGEQFF
>TRBV5-6|TRBJ2-1|NA|NA
TGTGCCAGCAGCTTGGGGGGGCTAAAAAACAATGAGCAGTTCTTC
CASSLGGLKNNEQFF
>TRBV5-1|TRBJ2-3|NA|NA
TGCGCCAGCAGCTTGGGGAGGGCCCGAACAGATACGCAGTATTTT
CASSLGRARTDTQYF
>TRBV6-6|TRBJ1-5|NA|few
TGTGCCAGCAGTTACTTGCGGGAAGGAAGTCAGCCCCAGCATTTT
CASSYLREGSQPQHF
>TRBV27|TRBJ2-1|TRBD2|NA
TGTGCCAGCAGTTTACCTAGCGGGAGTGGGTATAATGAGCAGTTCTTC
CASSLPSGSGYNEQFF
>TRBV3-1/TRBV3-2|TRBJ1-1|NA|NA
TGTGCCAGCAGCCAAGATCAGCGAGGAATCGCGAACACTGAAGCTTTCTTT
CASSQDQRGIANTEAFF
>TRBV4-1|TRBJ2-2|TRBD2|NA
TGCGCCAGCAGCCAAGCCGCCCAGGGAGGGACCGGGGAGCTGTTTTTT
CASSQAAQGGTGELFF
>TRBV18|TRBJ1-5|NA|NA
TGTGCCAGCTCACCATCGGTAACGAGCAATCAGCCCCAGCATTTT
CASSPSVTSNQPQHF
>TRBV5-1|TRBJ2-1|NA|NA
TGCGCCAGCAGCACCCGCCCGGGAGAAAAGTACAATGAGCAGTTCTTC
CASSTRPGEKYNEQFF
>TRBV27|TRBJ2-7|NA|few
TGTGCCAGCAGGCTTCAGGGGGGTGGGACCTACGAGCAGTACTTC
CASRLQGGGTYEQYF
>TRBV6-5|TRBJ2-7|NA|once
TGTGCCAGCAGTACCCGGGCCCCCGGGGTCGAGCAGTACTTC
CASSTRAPGVEQYF
>TRBV7-2|TRBJ1-2|TRBD1|NA
TGTGCCAGCAGCTTAGCGCAGGCAGGGGGCGCTTATGGCTACACCTTC
CASSLAQAGGAYGYTF
>TRBV6-6|TRBJ1-4|NA|NA
TGTGCCAGCAGGGGGCGGAGGGGAGGTGAAAAACTGTTTTTT
CASRGRRGGEKLFF
>TRBV7-9|TRBJ2-7|TRBD2|many
TGTGCCAGCAGCTTGGGACTAGCGGGACCCAGATGGGATTCCGAGCAGTACTTC
CASSLGLAGPRWDSEQYF
>TRBV4-1|TRBJ1-1|TRBD1|few
TGCGCCAGCAGCCAACCGGACAGGGGCACTGAAGCTTTCTTT
CASSQPDRGTEAFF